Listed below are T cell receptor beta chains from one sample, sequenced in a study of blood T cell repertoires in COVID-19. Clones were sequenced by immunoSEQ multiplex PCR, and TCRdb holds only the in-frame ones, with some missing. The sample has approximately 170,000 clones; approximately 85% are singletons. Sequences were obtained from peripheral blood. These receptors originate from a man in his sixties who had recovered from COVID-19. Each CDR3 is given with its conserved first and last residue. Fields, in order: V gene, CDR3 protein.

TRBV7-8,CASSRTSGGAEETQYF
TRBV6-6,CASRKTTGPSTDTQYF
TRBV6-2/TRBV6-3,CASSYRPGGTEAFF
TRBV18,CASSPTQGTNYGYTF
TRBV12-3/TRBV12-4,CASSPGGPDTQYF
TRBV6-6,CASSYGGQGREKLFF
TRBV27,CASSRVTGRTEAFF
TRBV30,CARETGGGVEAFF
TRBV3-1/TRBV3-2,CASSQESSLGLGNQPQHF
TRBV5-8,CASSPTGRPPGGYTF
TRBV13,CASSPQGLANEQFF
TRBV5-1,CASSPDRDYGYTF
TRBV18,CASSPREAVGETQYF
TRBV11-2,CASRAMGRGYEQYF
TRBV10-3,CAISPDKPNEQFF
TRBV11-1,CASSLALGQVTDTQYF
TRBV18,CASSRSQTNEKLFF
TRBV19,CATRGGPLGPNYGYTF
TRBV27,CASSLGTSGGADTQYF
TRBV27,CASSTGAIGSYSNQPQHF
TRBV15,CATSKPGQGSYEQYF
TRBV3-1/TRBV3-2,CASSPSLLAGGTNEQFF
TRBV5-1,CASSWEGLNNEQFF
TRBV2,CASNDRFYNEQFF
TRBV7-3,CASSTLAGGSTDTQYF